Presented here are 3 T cell receptor beta chains from one specimen sequenced in a study of blood T cell repertoires in COVID-19. Clones were read by immunoSEQ multiplex PCR, and TCRdb kept only the in-frame ones, dropping some. The repertoire includes about 300,000 clones, over 75% of them detected once, and approximately 1.2% sits in the top ten. Sequenced input: PBMCs or T cells enriched from blood (not recorded which). These receptors all come from a woman aged 30 to 39 who had recovered from COVID-19.

The chain combines TRBV6-2 or TRBV6-3 with TRBJ2-7; 8 bases agree with TRBD2. V trimming: 5 bases; J trimming: 3 bases; junction bases outside the gene matches: 12. CDR1 is MNHEY and CDR2 is SVGEGT in the germline V gene. This CDR3 is 16 amino acids long. This CDR3 reads CASSTIAGWGVYEQYF. CDR3 in DNA: TGTGCCAGCAGTACAATAGCGGGATGGGGGGTCTACGAGCAGTACTTC.

The J gene is TRBJ2-3, the V gene TRBV29-1; TRBD2 matches 9 bases. In germline, CDR1 is SQVTM, CDR2 ANQGSEA. V trimming: 1 base; J trimming: 4 bases; junction bases outside the gene matches: 3. The CDR3 is 14 residues long. Here the CDR3 reads CSVEGTSVPDTQYF. Written as DNA, the CDR3 is TGCAGCGTTGAAGGGACTAGCGTCCCAGATACGCAGTATTTT.

The chain links TRBV19 to TRBJ1-6; tentatively, D is TRBD1 (6 bases). V was clipped by 7 bases and J by 5 bases, with 12 bases between them. Germline CDR1 reads LNHDA; CDR2 reads SQIVND (reference sequence). The CDR3 has 14 residues. CDR3 DNA: TGTGCCAGTACCGGGGACACAAATAATTCACCCCTCCACTTT. Its protein is CASTGDTNNSPLHF.